The 23 T cell receptor beta chains below come from one sample, sequenced in a study of Tregs in tolerant kidney transplant recipients. TCRdb's copy holds only in-frame clones and misses some; the assay was immunoSEQ multiplex PCR. Here the sample spans fewer than 95,000 clones, over 85% being singletons. Recipients received nonmyeloablative bone marrow transplants from related graft donors, with transient mixed chimerism. Source: CD4+ T cells from blood (PBMCs), taken 12 months after the transplant. Every receptor here comes from a human patient who received a combined kidney and bone marrow transplant. Some T cells may be provided by the graft donor.

The V call is TRBV4-3, the J call TRBJ2-5; 7 bases line up with TRBD1. The J call may be incorrect, as the DNA end agrees better with TRBJ2-7. The CDR3 contains 15 residues. In germline, CDR1 is LGHNA, CDR2 YSLEER. The DNA for the CDR3 is TGCGCCAGCAGCCAAGCGAGACAGGGCCTGGACGAGCAGTACTTC. This codes for CASSQARQGLDEQYF.

This chain uses TRBV9 with TRBJ2-3; TRBD2 matches 9 bases. The germline V gene has CDR1 SGDLS and CDR2 YYNGEE. With 0 bases clipped from V and 0 bases from J, the junction kept 5 bases outside the gene matches. The CDR3 contains 17 residues. CDR3 sequence reads: CASSVATSGFSTDTQYF. The DNA for the CDR3 is TGTGCCAGCAGCGTAGCAACTAGCGGGTTTAGCACAGATACGCAGTATTTT.

The chain carries TRBV2 and TRBJ2-1; TRBD2 matches at 8 bases. The CDR3 is 14 amino acids. V gave up 7 bases and J gave up 4 bases; unmatched junction bases: 6. CDR1 and CDR2 from the germline V gene are SNHLY and FYNNEI. The CDR3 loop is CASIATSEYNEQFF. Here the CDR3 DNA reads TGTGCCAGCATAGCGACTAGCGAATACAATGAGCAGTTCTTC.

This chain links TRBV10-3 with TRBJ2-3; 7 bases map to TRBD2. The ends lost 1 base at V and 2 bases at J; junction bases unmatched: 6. This CDR3 is 16 amino acids long. Germline CDR1 reads ENHRY; CDR2 reads SYGVKD. For the CDR3, the DNA is TGTGCCATCAGTGAGTATGGGACTACTTTCACAGATACGCAGTATTTT. This sequence encodes CAISEYGTTFTDTQYF.

The chain uses TRBV29-1 and TRBJ2-7, with D unclear. Germline V gives CDR1 SQVTM, CDR2 ANQGSEA. This CDR3 has 12 amino acids. V was trimmed by 5 bases and J by 3 bases, leaving 11 bases between them. This CDR3 is CSVSLDNYEQYF. CDR3 DNA sequence: TGCAGCGTTAGTCTAGATAACTACGAGCAGTACTTC.

V usage is TRBV15 and J usage is TRBJ1-5; 9 bases are a match to TRBD1. V trimming: 1 base; J trimming: 5 bases; junction bases outside the gene matches: 6. The germline gives CDR1 LNHNV, CDR2 YYDKDF (reference sequence). The CDR3 spans 16 residues. The CDR3, as DNA: TGTGCCACCAGCAGAGGAGGACAGGGGACACATCAGCCCCAGCATTTT. Translating it yields CATSRGGQGTHQPQHF.

Note on this clone: The limits of the CDR3 on the DNA are not certain, so only TCRdb's listed CDR3 is given. J is TRBJ2-3 and V is TRBV5-1; TRBD2 reflects the table's D call only, with no check against the DNA. The V gene's germline CDR1 is SGHRS and CDR2 YFSETQ. Both ends counted, the CDR3 spans 16 residues. The CDR3 reads CASSFGPGGSGDTQYF.

V and J are TRBV6-5 and TRBJ2-5; TRBD1 might be the D (6 bases). The CDR3 runs to 13 residues. Trimming removed 6 bases at V and 5 bases at J, with 13 bases between. CDR1 and CDR2 from the germline V gene are MNHEY and SVGAGI. The CDR3 sequence is CASRPTGLETQYF. In DNA, the CDR3 is TGTGCCAGCAGACCTACAGGGCTGGAGACCCAGTACTTC.

The V and J genes are TRBV6-5 and TRBJ2-7, with TRBD1 matching 9 bases. CDR3 length equals 14 residues. The J segment lost 4 bases and the V segment lost 2 bases, leaving 3 bases of the junction unmatched. The germline gives CDR1 MNHEY, CDR2 SVGAGI. The chain's CDR3 is CASSYTGGAYEQYF. The DNA of the CDR3 is TGTGCCAGCAGTTACACAGGGGGCGCGTACGAGCAGTACTTC.

The chain is built from TRBV6-5 and TRBJ1-2; D is undetermined. CDR3 length: 16 residues. The germline CDR1 and CDR2 sequences are MNHEY and SVGAGI. The germline V and J ends were trimmed by 2 bases and 1 base, with 14 bases remaining between them. CDR3 amino acids: CASSYGRGKVNYGYTF. For the CDR3, the DNA is TGTGCCAGCAGTTACGGCCGGGGTAAAGTTAACTATGGCTACACCTTC.

V gene TRBV11-3 combines with J gene TRBJ2-7; 7 bases fit TRBD2. Looked up from germline, CDR1 is SGHNT and CDR2 is YENEEA. This CDR3 contains 17 residues. V shed 0 bases and J 5 bases; nucleotides not matched to a gene: 13. The CDR3 DNA reads TGTGCCAGCAGCTTAGAGGTTATCGGGGGGTTGTTCGACGAGCAGTACTTC. The encoded protein is CASSLEVIGGLFDEQYF. The variable domain in full, completed from reference TRBV11-3 and TRBJ2-7, reads EAGVVQSPRYKIIEKKQPVAFWCNPISGHNTLYWYLQNLGQGPELLIRYENEEAVDDSQLPKDRFSAERLKGVDSTLKIQPAELGDSAVYLCASSLEVIGGLFDEQYFGPGTRLTVT.

For this clone: The junction departs from the called germline gene at one end, perhaps through a read error. This sequence joins TRBV29-1 and TRBJ1-2; the D gene is possibly TRBD1 (5 bases). This CDR3 contains 8 residues. Germline V gives CDR1 SQVTM, CDR2 ANQGSEA. The CDR3 sequence is CSATSGIF. The CDR3 DNA is TGCAGCGCCACTTCAGGGATCTTC.

The chain joins TRBV18 to TRBJ1-1, with a tentative D call TRBD1 (6 bases). The ends were cut back, 7 bases at V and 0 bases at J, with 15 bases in the middle. This CDR3 has 15 amino acids. Germline V CDR1 and CDR2: KGHSH, LQKENI. CDR3 sequence reads: CASLTGTTMNTEAFF. CDR3 DNA sequence: TGTGCCAGCTTAACCGGGACAACTATGAACACTGAAGCTTTCTTT.

DNA of the CDR3: TGTGCCAGCAGCTCACCAGGGGGCGGCACTGGAAACACCATATATTTT. Residues: CASSSPGGGTGNTIYF. V is TRBV7-6 and J is TRBJ1-3; TRBD1 aligns across 8 bases. The CDR3 is 16 amino acids. With V trimmed by 4 bases and J by 2 bases, 7 bases remained unmatched. Germline CDR1 and CDR2: SGHVS and FNYEAQ.

This chain uses TRBV11-2 with TRBJ1-5; a weak D match, TRBD1 (5 bases). The CDR3 sequence is 14 residues long. Germline V gene sequence: CDR1 SGHAT, CDR2 FQNNGV. The V end was cut by 3 bases, the J end by 2 bases, with 8 bases between. Here the CDR3 DNA reads TGTGCCAGCAGCTTCCAGGGTGGCAATCAGCCCCAGCATTTT. Encoded protein: CASSFQGGNQPQHF.

This rearrangement joins TRBV21-1 to TRBJ1-1; no DNA check was done on the table's D call, TRBD1. TRBV21-1 is marked as a pseudogene. The CDR3 spans 16 residues. CDR3 loop: CASSKDWQGAVSGAFF. Here the CDR3 DNA reads TGTGCCAGCAGCAAAGATTGGCAGGGGGCGGTGAGTGGTGCTTTCTTT.

This sequence joins TRBV11-1 and TRBJ1-6; 12 nucleotides align to TRBD1. This CDR3 has 16 amino acids. Losses at the gene ends were 1 base for V and 10 bases for J; bases not matched to a gene: 5. The germline V gene has CDR1 SGHAT and CDR2 FQDESV (reference sequence). The CDR3 loop reads CASSLGGDRGRSPLHF. DNA of the CDR3: TGTGCCAGCAGCTTAGGGGGGGACAGGGGGCGATCACCCCTCCACTTT. The full variable domain, rest sourced from reference TRBV11-1 and TRBJ1-6, is EAEVAQSPRYKITEKSQAVAFWCDPISGHATLYWYRQILGQGPELLVQFQDESVVDDSQLPKDRFSAERLKGVDSTLKIQPAELGDSAMYLCASSLGGDRGRSPLHFGNGTRLTVT.

This clone has just one count. The rearrangement uses TRBV7-2 and TRBJ2-7; D perhaps matches TRBD2 (6 bases). There are 14 residues in the CDR3. The germline gives CDR1 SGHTA, CDR2 FQGNSA. V shed 4 bases and J shed 3 bases, with 13 bases lying between them. The CDR3 sequence is CASSSQGGIYEQYF. The DNA for the CDR3 is TGTGCCAGCAGCTCCCAGGGCGGGATCTACGAGCAGTACTTC.

The V gene is TRBV15, the J gene TRBJ2-1; D remains ambiguous. The CDR3 extends over 16 amino acids. Germline CDR1 LNHNV, CDR2 YYDKDF (reference sequence). Trimming pared 1 base from V and 1 base from J, leaving 11 bases between. The CDR3 coding sequence is TGTGCCACCAGCAGAGCTCGGGTCACGTCCTACAATGAGCAGTTCTTC. Amino acids: CATSRARVTSYNEQFF. The full variable domain, completed using reference TRBV15 and TRBJ2-1, is DAMVIQNPRYQVTQFGKPVTLSCSQTLNHNVMYWYQQKSSQAPKLLFHYYDKDFNNEADTPDNFQSRRPNTSFCFLDIRSPGLGDTAMYLCATSRARVTSYNEQFFGPGTRLTVL.

This chain connects TRBV21-1 to TRBJ1-5; TRBD1 is the table's D call, not checked against the DNA. TRBV21-1 is flagged as a pseudogene. This CDR3 comprises 13 residues. CDR3 sequence: CASSQQGRQPQHF. The CDR3 bases are TGTGCCAGCAGTCAACAGGGCCGCCAGCCCCAGCATTTT.

The V and J genes are TRBV27 and TRBJ1-2; 9 positions match TRBD1. Germline V gives CDR1 MNHEY, CDR2 SMNVEV (reference sequence). The CDR3 has 15 amino acids. Unmatched junction bases numbered 8, after V lost 5 bases and J lost 4 bases. As DNA, the CDR3 is TGTGCCAGCAGTCAAGGGACAGGGAAGGCCTATGGCTACACCTTC. Protein sequence: CASSQGTGKAYGYTF.

The V call is TRBV7-2, the J call TRBJ1-1, with D maybe TRBD1 (5 bases). Trimming took 1 base from V and 3 from J, leaving 12 bases between them. The CDR3 totals 15 residues. Germline V gives CDR1 SGHTA, CDR2 FQGNSA. The CDR3 loop reads CASSLVEWGDTEAFF. In DNA form, the CDR3 reads TGTGCCAGCAGCTTAGTTGAGTGGGGGGACACTGAAGCTTTCTTT.

The chain is built from TRBV4-2 and TRBJ1-1; a possible D gene is TRBD1 (5 bases). Trimming shortened V by 1 base and J by 4 bases, and 13 bases separated the two germline ends. Germline CDR1 LGHNA, CDR2 YNFKEQ. This CDR3 is 15 amino acids long. CDR3 DNA: TGTGCCAGCAGCCAAGGTGCCGGGGGGGGCACTGAAGCTTTCTTT. Its translation is CASSQGAGGGTEAFF.